These 14 T cell receptor beta chains came from one sample sequenced in a study of response to subunit inactivated influenza vaccine. One entry per CDR3 protein, called by TCRdb with MiXCR from the RT-PCR reads. The profile shows about 780,000 distinct CDR3 sequences, roughly 18% of them singletons. The input for sequencing was PBMCs from blood, taken about 5 days after vaccination. Receptors were obtained from a middle-aged man who received an inactivated influenza vaccine.

This clonotype was recorded at least ten times. The chain recombines TRBV7-2 with TRBJ2-3; D unclear. V lost 6 bases and J 3 bases, leaving 7 bases between the germline ends. CDR1 is SGHTA, CDR2 FQGNSA, per germline. CDR3 length: 12 residues. CDR3 residues: CASRLSTDTQYF. The CDR3 DNA reads as TGTGCCAGCAGACTATCAACAGATACGCAGTATTTT.

This rearrangement joins TRBV24-1 to TRBJ2-3; 7 bases align to TRBD1. Per the germline V gene, CDR1 is KGHDR and CDR2 is SFDVKD. This CDR3 is built from 17 residues. Trimming at V came to 2 bases and at J to 0 bases, leaving 7 bases not matched to a gene. The CDR3, as DNA: TGTGCCACCAGTGATTCACTGGGACAGCTTAGCACAGATACGCAGTATTTT. Protein: CATSDSLGQLSTDTQYF.

This clonotype has a handful of counts. The V and J genes are TRBV7-9 and TRBJ2-5, with D unresolved. V was pared by 5 bases and J by 9 bases, with 16 bases between. The germline gives CDR1 SEHNR, CDR2 FQNEAQ (reference sequence). This CDR3 contains 13 residues. CDR3 residues: CASSPPRRRAQYF. In DNA form, the CDR3 reads TGTGCCAGCAGCCCGCCAAGGAGAAGGGCCCAGTACTTC.

This clonotype was seen a few times. The CDR3: CAINGRELSGSTTDTQYF. CDR3 sequence (DNA): TGTGCCATCAATGGCAGGGAGCTAAGCGGGAGCACCACAGATACGCAGTATTTT. The rearrangement joins TRBV10-3 to TRBJ2-3, with 8 bases matching TRBD2. CDR1 is ENHRY and CDR2 is SYGVKD in the germline V gene. CDR3 length equals 18 residues. With V trimmed by 7 bases and J by 2 bases, 17 bases remained unmatched.

There are a few counts of this clonotype. This chain links TRBV7-2 with TRBJ2-7; 8 bases are shared with TRBD1. V trimming: 1 base; J trimming: 3 bases; junction bases outside the gene matches: 8. From germline, CDR1 is SGHTA and CDR2 FQGNSA. The CDR3 loop spans 16 amino acids. The CDR3 loop reads CASSLVIQGDNYEQYF. The DNA for the CDR3 is TGTGCCAGCAGCTTAGTCATACAGGGGGACAACTACGAGCAGTACTTC.

V is TRBV7-9 and J is TRBJ2-3; 8 bases match TRBD2. This CDR3 spans 14 amino acids. After removal of 7 bases from V and 3 bases from J, the junction contained 6 bases not matched to a gene. CDR1 and CDR2 from the germline V gene are SEHNR and FQNEAQ (reference sequence). The CDR3 DNA is TGTGCCAGCACGGGCGCGGGAGGTACAGATACGCAGTATTTT. This translates into CASTGAGGTDTQYF.

On this clonotype itself: Mismatch with germline at one junction end may stem from a read error. CDR3 bases: TGTGCCAGCACCCAAAGTCTGGGAGGGAGCTACAATGAGCAGTTCTTC. Its translation is CASTQSLGGSYNEQFF. This chain uses TRBV3-1 with TRBJ2-1, with 7 nucleotides matching TRBD2. Germline assignment: CDR1 LGHDT and CDR2 YNNKEL (reference sequence). There are 16 residues in the CDR3.

The chain joins TRBV5-1 to TRBJ2-7; perhaps TRBD1 as D (5 bases). V dropped 3 bases and J dropped 0 bases, with 10 bases sitting between them. This CDR3 spans 14 amino acids. Germline CDR1 SGHRS, CDR2 YFSETQ. CDR3 in amino acids: CASSSGDSSYEQYF. As DNA, the CDR3 is TGCGCCAGCAGCTCAGGAGACAGCTCCTACGAGCAGTACTTC.

The chain is built from TRBV5-6 and TRBJ2-7; D might be TRBD1 or TRBD2, each matching 5 bases. The CDR3 is 15 residues long. Germline V gives CDR1 SGHDT, CDR2 YYEEEE. Trimming cost V 0 bases and J 3 bases, with 13 bases left between them. CDR3: CASSLGSQGVYEQYF. The CDR3 DNA is TGTGCCAGCAGCTTGGGGAGCCAGGGAGTCTACGAGCAGTACTTC.

This clonotype has more than one count but fewer than ten. V and J are TRBV7-9 and TRBJ1-1, with unresolved D. CDR1 SEHNR and CDR2 FQNEAQ come from the germline V gene (reference sequence). This CDR3 contains 14 residues. The V and J ends lost 5 bases and 3 bases respectively, with 13 bases between them. The CDR3 DNA reads TGTGCCAGCAGCCCAGAAAACTGGGACACTGAAGCTTTCTTT. Translation: CASSPENWDTEAFF.

The V gene is TRBV4-2, the J gene TRBJ2-7; the D is unclear. Trimming removed 1 base at V and 7 bases at J, with 11 bases between. Germline V gene lookup returns CDR1 LGHNA and CDR2 YNFKEQ. The CDR3 has 13 residues. CDR3 sequence reads: CASSQGPGAEQYF. CDR3 nucleotides: TGTGCCAGCAGCCAAGGGCCTGGTGCGGAGCAGTACTTC.

This chain connects TRBV6-5 to TRBJ1-1, with D maybe TRBD1 (5 bases). The CDR3 extends over 15 amino acids. The V end lost 2 bases, the J end lost 4 bases, and 14 bases lay between the germline ends. In germline, CDR1 is MNHEY, CDR2 SVGAGI. CDR3 residues: CASSYQGWGGTEAFF. CDR3 in DNA: TGTGCCAGCAGTTACCAAGGCTGGGGGGGCACTGAAGCTTTCTTT.

The rearrangement joins TRBV20-1 to TRBJ2-1; possible D gene TRBD2, 6 bases. The V end was cut by 6 bases, the J end by 5 bases, with 14 bases between. CDR1 is DFQATT and CDR2 is SNEGSKA in the germline V gene (reference sequence). CDR3 length: 13 residues. The CDR3: CSAPRIADNEQFF. For the CDR3, the DNA is TGCAGTGCCCCTAGGATAGCGGACAATGAGCAGTTCTTC.

In this sample, this clonotype turned up many times. Here the CDR3 DNA reads TGCGCCAGCAGCCAGAGCCTTGGGGACAGGGCCTACAATGAGCAGTTCTTC. Its protein is CASSQSLGDRAYNEQFF. V is TRBV4-3 and J is TRBJ2-1, with 9 bases lining up with TRBD1. Germline CDR1 reads LGHNA; CDR2 reads YSLEER. This CDR3 has 17 residues. The trim removed 3 bases at V and 2 bases at J, leaving 8 bases unmatched.